This T cell receptor beta chain came from a study of T cell responses to AZD1222 COVID-19 vaccine. In the case of this clone: Its antigen is as yet unknown.

Overall study results and limits: A rise in Spike-specific TCR breadth and depth followed two AZD1222 doses.

The V and J ends lost 7 bases and 3 bases respectively, with 16 bases between them. Germline assignment: CDR1 MDHEN and CDR2 SYDVKM. The CDR3 runs to 14 residues. Some clones are missing from TCRdb's copy, which holds only in-frame ones; the method was immunoSEQ multiplex PCR. The top ten clones hold more than 8% of a sample with nearly 110,000 clones, approximately 90% of them seen once. The TCR comes from an adult who received the AZD1222 COVID-19 vaccine. This specimen was peripheral blood, taken 28 days after the second AZD1222 dose. The chain employs TRBV28 and TRBJ2-7; D may be TRBD2 (7 bases). CDR3 residues: CASTTPRGGYEQYF. Here the CDR3 DNA reads TGTGCCAGCACTACCCCTAGGGGGGGCTACGAGCAGTACTTC.